This T cell receptor beta chain is from a study of a mutant IDH1 vaccine in newly diagnosed glioma. Produced via immunoSEQ multiplex PCR; TCRdb's table is partial and in-frame only. The sample includes about 92,000 clones, 80% of them seen just once. Time point meaning: baseline, week 1 (first vaccination visit). Stated treatment: pre-vaccination baseline after standard-of-care therapy. V shed 5 bases and J shed 2 bases, with 13 bases lying between them. Germline CDR1 is SQVTM and CDR2 is ANQGSEA. The CDR3 is 14 residues long. The specimen comprised PBMCs, sampled from a glioma patient treated with radiotherapy, temozolomide or both. This receptor was taken from a man between 35 and 55 years old with glioma. The V and J genes are TRBV29-1 and TRBJ1-5, with a weak D call TRBD1 (6 bases). The CDR3 is CSVTSGGGNQPQHF. The DNA of the CDR3 is TGCAGCGTTACCAGCGGGGGCGGCAATCAGCCCCAGCATTTT.